This TCR beta chain was obtained from a study of blood T cells in healthy people across ages. It was with a sample-barcoded 5' primer and a J-beta primer mix that a second PCR of roughly 7 to 12 cycles was run. TCRdb re-called the 5' RACE reads through MiXCR, storing one row per CDR3 protein. Of approximately 800,000 distinct CDR3 sequences in the sample, more than 55% were seen once. The CDR3 covers 16 residues. The junction had 11 bases not matched to a gene; V was cut back by 2 bases and J by 6 bases. The germline gives CDR1 SNHLY, CDR2 FYNNEI. V and J are TRBV2 and TRBJ2-3, with 7 bases fitting TRBD1. The sequencing sample was made of blood. The sequence was collected from a man aged 35 to 55 in good health. CDR3 nucleotide sequence: TGTGCCAGCAGTGAAAGGGGGCCGTCGCAGCTTGATACGCAGTATTTT. It specifies CASSERGPSQLDTQYF.